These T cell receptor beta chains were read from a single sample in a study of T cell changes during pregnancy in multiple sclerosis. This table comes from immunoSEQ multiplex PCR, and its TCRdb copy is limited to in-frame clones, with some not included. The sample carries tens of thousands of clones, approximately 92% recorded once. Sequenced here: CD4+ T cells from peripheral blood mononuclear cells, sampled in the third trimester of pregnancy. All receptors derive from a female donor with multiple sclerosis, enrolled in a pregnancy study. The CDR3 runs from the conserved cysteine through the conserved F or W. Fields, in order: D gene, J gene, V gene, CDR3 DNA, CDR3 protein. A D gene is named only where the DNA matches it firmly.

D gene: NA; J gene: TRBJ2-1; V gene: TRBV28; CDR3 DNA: TGTGCCAGCAGTTTCCCGGGTCAAAATGAGCAGTTCTTC; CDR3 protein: CASSFPGQNEQFF
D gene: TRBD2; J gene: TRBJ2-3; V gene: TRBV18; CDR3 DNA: TGTGCCAGCTCACCACTGGGACTAGCGGGAGCCGGGCCAACAGATACGCAGTATTTT; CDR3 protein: CASSPLGLAGAGPTDTQYF
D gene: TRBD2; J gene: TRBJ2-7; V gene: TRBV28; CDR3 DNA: TGTGCCAGTGGCGGGGGGGGTCCCTACGAGCAGTACTTC; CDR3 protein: CASGGGGPYEQYF
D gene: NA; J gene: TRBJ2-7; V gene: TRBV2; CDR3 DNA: TGTGCCAGCAATGAACAGGCCCTCCCCTCCTACGAGCAGTACTTC; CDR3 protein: CASNEQALPSYEQYF
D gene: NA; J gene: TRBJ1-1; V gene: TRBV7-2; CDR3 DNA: TGTGCCAGCAGCCACCCGCGGGTAAACATGAACACTGAAGCTTTCTTT; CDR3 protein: CASSHPRVNMNTEAFF
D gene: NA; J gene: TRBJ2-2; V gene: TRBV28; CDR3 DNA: TGTGCCAGCAAGTTTCCGGGTAAGAACACCGGGGAGCTGTTTTTT; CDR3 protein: CASKFPGKNTGELFF
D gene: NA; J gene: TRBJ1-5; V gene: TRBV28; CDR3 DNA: NA; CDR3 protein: CASSSSTDSNQPQHF
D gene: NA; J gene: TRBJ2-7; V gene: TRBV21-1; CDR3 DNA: TGTGCCAGCAGCAAAGGGGGGCTAGAGACAGCTAGCTCCTACGAGCAGTACTTC; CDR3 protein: CASSKGGLETASSYEQYF
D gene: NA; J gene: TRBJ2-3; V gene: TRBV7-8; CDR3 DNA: TGTGCCAGCAGCTCCCAGGTAGATACGCAGTATTTT; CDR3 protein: CASSSQVDTQYF
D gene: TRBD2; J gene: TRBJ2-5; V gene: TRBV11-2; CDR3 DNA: TGTGCCAGCAGCTTAGTTGTGGGAGGGCCCGGAAAGACCCAGTACTTC; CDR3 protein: CASSLVVGGPGKTQYF
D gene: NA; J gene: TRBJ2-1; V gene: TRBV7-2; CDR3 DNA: TGTGCCAGCAGGCTAGCGACATCCTACAATGAGCAGTTCTTC; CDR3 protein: CASRLATSYNEQFF
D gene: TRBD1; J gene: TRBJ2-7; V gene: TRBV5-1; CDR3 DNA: TGCGCCAGCAGCCTAAGGTGGGACAGGGGCGTACGCGAGCAGTACTTC; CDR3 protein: CASSLRWDRGVREQYF
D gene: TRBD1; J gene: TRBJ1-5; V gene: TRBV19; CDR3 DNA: TGTGCCAGTAGTCTTACAGGGGCGAACAATCAGCCCCAGCATTTT; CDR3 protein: CASSLTGANNQPQHF
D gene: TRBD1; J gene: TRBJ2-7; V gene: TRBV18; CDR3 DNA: TGTGCCAGCTCACTGGACAGGGAAAATTACGAGCAGTACTTC; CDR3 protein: CASSLDRENYEQYF